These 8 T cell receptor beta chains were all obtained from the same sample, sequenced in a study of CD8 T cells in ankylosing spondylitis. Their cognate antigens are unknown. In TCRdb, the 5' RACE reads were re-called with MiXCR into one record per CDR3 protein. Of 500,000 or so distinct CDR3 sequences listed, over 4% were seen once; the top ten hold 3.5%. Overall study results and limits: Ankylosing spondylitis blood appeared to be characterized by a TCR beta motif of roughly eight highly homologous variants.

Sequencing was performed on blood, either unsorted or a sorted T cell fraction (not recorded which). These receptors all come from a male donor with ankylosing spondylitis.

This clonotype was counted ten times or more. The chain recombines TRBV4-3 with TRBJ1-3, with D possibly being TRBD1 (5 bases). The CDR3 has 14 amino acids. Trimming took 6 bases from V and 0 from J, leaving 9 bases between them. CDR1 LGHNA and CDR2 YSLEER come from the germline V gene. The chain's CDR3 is CASRVGLSGNTIYF. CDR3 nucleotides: TGCGCCAGCAGAGTGGGACTCTCTGGAAACACCATATATTTT.

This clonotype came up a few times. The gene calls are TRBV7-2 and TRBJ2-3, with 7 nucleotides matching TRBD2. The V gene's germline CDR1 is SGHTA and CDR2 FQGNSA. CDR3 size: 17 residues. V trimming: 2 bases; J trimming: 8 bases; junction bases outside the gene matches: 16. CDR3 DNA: TGTGCCAGCAGCTTAAGACAGTCCCAGCTCCCGGGAGGTACGCAGTATTTT. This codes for CASSLRQSQLPGGTQYF.

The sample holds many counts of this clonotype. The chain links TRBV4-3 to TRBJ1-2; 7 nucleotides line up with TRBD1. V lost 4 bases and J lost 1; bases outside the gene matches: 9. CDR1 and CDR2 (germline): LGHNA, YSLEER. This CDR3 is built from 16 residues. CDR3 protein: CASSPKWDRFNYGYTF. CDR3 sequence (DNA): TGCGCCAGCAGCCCCAAGTGGGACAGATTTAACTATGGCTACACCTTC.

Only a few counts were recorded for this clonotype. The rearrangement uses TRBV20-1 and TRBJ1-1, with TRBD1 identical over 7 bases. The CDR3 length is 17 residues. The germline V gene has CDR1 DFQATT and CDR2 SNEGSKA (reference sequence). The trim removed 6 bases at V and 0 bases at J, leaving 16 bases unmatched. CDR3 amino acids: CSALRTGTKGVNTEAFF. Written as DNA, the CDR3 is TGCAGTGCCCTTAGGACAGGAACAAAGGGGGTGAACACTGAAGCTTTCTTT.

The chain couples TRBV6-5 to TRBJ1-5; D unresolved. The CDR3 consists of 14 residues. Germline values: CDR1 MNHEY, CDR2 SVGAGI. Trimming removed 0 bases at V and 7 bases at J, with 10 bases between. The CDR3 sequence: CASSYSDVRQPQHF. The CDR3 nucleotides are TGTGCCAGCAGTTACTCAGACGTGCGGCAGCCCCAGCATTTT.

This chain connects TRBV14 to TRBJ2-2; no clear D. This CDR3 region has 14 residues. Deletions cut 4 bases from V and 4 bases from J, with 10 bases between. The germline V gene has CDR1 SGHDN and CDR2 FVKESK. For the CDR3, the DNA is TGTGCCAGCAGCCGCCAAACTTCCACCGGGGAGCTGTTTTTT. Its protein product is CASSRQTSTGELFF.

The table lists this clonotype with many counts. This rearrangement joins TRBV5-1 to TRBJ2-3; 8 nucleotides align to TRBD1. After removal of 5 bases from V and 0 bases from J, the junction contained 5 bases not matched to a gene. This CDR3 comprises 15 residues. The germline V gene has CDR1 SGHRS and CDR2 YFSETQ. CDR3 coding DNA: TGCGCCAGCAGTCCGACAGGGGTCAGCACAGATACGCAGTATTTT. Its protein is CASSPTGVSTDTQYF.

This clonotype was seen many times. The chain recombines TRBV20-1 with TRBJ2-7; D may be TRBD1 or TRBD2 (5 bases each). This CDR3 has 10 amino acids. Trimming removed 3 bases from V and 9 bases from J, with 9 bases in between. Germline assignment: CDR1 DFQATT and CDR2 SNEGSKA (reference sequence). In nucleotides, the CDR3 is TGCAGTGCTAGCCGGGGCGGGCAGTACTTC. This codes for CSASRGGQYF.